Sequencing of this T cell receptor (beta chain) was carried out in a study of blood T cell repertoires in COVID-19. Turning to the study itself: COVID-19 samples from acute and convalescent phases originated in the United States, Italy and Spain. PBMCs, B-cell-depleted T cells, or T cells were the source of the cDNA or gDNA that made up the material.

Authors' data handling: Using reference gene primer amplification, nucleated cell counts were estimated. TCRdb keeps only in-frame clones here, not all; method: immunoSEQ multiplex PCR. V and J calls and clone size are as listed in that table; D and trimming were resolved from the DNA. Here the sample spans about 64,000 clones, approximately 90% being singletons. Trimming removed 2 bases at V and 10 bases at J, with 9 bases between. CDR3 length: 11 residues. Germline V gene lookup returns CDR1 SGHNT and CDR2 YYREEE (reference sequence). The genes are TRBV5-4 and TRBJ1-1, with D hard to call. The specimen sequenced was peripheral blood. This receptor was taken from a human donor in a cohort sampled during active COVID-19. The CDR3 here is CASSFGEGAFF. The CDR3 coding sequence is TGTGCCAGCAGCTTCGGGGAGGGAGCTTTCTTT.